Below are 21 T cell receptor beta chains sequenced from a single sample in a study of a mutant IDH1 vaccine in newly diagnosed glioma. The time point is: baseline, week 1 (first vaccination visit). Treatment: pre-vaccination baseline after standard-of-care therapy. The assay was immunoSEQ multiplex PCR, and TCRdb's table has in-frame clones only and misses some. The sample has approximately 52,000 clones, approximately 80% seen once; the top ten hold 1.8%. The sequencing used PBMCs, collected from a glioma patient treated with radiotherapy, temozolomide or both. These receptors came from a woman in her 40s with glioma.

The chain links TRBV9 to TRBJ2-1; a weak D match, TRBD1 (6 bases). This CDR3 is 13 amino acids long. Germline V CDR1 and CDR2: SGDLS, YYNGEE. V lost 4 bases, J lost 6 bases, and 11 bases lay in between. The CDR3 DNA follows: TGTGCCAGCAGCTGGCAGGACAGCAATGAGCAGTTCTTC. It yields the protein CASSWQDSNEQFF.

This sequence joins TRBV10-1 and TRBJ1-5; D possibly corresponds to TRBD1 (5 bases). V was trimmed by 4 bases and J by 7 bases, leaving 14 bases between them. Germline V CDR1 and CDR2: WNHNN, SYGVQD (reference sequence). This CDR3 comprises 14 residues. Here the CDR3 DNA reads TGCGCCAGCAGTGCAGGGAGGGTTGAACAGCCCCAGCATTTT. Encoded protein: CASSAGRVEQPQHF.

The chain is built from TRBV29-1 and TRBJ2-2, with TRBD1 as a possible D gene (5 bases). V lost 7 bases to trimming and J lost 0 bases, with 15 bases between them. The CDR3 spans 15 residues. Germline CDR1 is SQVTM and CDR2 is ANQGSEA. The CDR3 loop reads CSATGPATNTGELFF. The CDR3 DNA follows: TGCAGCGCCACAGGTCCGGCGACGAACACCGGGGAGCTGTTTTTT.

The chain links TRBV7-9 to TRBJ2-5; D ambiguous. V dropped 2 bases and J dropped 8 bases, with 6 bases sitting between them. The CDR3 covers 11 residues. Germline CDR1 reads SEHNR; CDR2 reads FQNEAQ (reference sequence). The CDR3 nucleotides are TGTGCCAGCAGCTTATCCCAAACCCAGTACTTC. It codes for CASSLSQTQYF.

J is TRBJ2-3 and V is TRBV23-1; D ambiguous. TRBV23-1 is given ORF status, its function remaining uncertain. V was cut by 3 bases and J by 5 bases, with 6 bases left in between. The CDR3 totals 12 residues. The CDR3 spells CASSQGKDTQYF. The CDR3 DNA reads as TGCGCCAGCAGTCAGGGGAAAGATACGCAGTATTTT.

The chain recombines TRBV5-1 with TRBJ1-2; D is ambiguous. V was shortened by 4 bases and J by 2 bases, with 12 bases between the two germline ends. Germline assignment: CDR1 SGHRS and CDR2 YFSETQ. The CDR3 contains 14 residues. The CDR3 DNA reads TGCGCCAGCAGCCCCCCGGGCAGAAACTATGGCTACACCTTC. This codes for CASSPPGRNYGYTF.

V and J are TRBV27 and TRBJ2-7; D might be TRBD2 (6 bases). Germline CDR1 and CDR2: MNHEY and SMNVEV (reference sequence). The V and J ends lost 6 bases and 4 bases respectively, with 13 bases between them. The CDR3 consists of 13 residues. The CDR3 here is CASSPGRGYEQYF. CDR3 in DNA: TGTGCCAGCAGCCCCGGGCGGGGTTACGAGCAGTACTTC.

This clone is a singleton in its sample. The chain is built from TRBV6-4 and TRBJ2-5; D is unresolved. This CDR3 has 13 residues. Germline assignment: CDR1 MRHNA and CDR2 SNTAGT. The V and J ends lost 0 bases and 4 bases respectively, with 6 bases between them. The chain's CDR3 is CASSDSYGETQYF. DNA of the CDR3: TGTGCCAGCAGTGACTCGTACGGAGAGACCCAGTACTTC.

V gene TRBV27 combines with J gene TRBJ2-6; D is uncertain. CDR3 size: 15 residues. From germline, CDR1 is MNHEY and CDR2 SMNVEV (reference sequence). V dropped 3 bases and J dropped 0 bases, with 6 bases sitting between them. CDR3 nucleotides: TGTGCCAGCAGTTTTGTCGTCTCTGGGGCCAACGTCCTGACTTTC. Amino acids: CASSFVVSGANVLTF.

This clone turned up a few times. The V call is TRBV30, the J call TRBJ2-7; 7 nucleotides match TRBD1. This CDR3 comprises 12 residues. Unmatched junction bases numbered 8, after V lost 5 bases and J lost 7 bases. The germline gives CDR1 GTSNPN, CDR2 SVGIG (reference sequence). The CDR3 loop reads CAWGPGGPEQYF. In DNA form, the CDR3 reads TGTGCCTGGGGACCAGGGGGTCCGGAGCAGTACTTC.

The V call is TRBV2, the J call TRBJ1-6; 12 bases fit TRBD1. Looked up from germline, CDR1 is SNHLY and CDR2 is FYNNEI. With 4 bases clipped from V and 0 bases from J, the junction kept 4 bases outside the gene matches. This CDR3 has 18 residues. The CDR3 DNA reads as TGTGCCAGCAGTGGGGGACAGGGGGCGAGCTCCTATAATTCACCCCTCCACTTT. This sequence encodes CASSGGQGASSYNSPLHF.

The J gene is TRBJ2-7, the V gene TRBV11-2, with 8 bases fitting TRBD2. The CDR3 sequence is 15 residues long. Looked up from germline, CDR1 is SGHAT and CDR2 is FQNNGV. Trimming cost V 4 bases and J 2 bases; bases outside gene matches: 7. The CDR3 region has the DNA TGTGCCAGCAGCTCTATTTCCGGGGGGGCCTACGAGCAGTACTTC. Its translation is CASSSISGGAYEQYF.

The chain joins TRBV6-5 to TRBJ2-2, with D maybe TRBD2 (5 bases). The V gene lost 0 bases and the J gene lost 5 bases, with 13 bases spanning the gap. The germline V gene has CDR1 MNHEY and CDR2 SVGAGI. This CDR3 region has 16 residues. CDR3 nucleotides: TGTGCCAGCAGTTACTCGGAGGCCTGGGATACCGGGGAGCTGTTTTTT. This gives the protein CASSYSEAWDTGELFF.

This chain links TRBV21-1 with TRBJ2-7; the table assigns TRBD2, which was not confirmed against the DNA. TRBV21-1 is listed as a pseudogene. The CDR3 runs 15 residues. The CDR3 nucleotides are TGTGCCAGAAGCGAAGCCGGGTCCCCAGCAGAAGAGCAGTACTTC. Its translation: CARSEAGSPAEEQYF.

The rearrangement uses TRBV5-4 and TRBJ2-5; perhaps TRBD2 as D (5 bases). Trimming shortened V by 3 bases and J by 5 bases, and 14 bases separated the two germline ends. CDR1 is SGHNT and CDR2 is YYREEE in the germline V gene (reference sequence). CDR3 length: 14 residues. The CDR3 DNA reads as TGTGCCAGCAGCTCTTCTAGCTCCCCCGAGACCCAGTACTTC. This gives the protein CASSSSSSPETQYF.

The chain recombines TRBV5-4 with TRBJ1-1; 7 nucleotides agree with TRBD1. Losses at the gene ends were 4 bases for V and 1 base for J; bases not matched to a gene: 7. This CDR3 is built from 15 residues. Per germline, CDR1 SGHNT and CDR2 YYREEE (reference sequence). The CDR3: CASSTTGNGNTEAFF. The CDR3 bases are TGTGCCAGCAGCACGACAGGGAACGGGAACACTGAAGCTTTCTTT.

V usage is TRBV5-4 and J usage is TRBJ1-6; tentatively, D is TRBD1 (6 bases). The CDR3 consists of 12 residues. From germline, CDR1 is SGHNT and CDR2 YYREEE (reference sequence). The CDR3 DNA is TGTGGCACTCAGGGGCCGAATTCACCCCTCCACTTT. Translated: CGTQGPNSPLHF.

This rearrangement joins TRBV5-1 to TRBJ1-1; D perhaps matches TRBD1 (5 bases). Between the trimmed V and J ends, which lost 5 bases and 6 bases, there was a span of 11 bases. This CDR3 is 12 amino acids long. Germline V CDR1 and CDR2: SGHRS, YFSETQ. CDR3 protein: CASRRGRAEAFF. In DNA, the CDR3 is TGCGCCAGCAGGAGGGGTCGCGCTGAAGCTTTCTTT.

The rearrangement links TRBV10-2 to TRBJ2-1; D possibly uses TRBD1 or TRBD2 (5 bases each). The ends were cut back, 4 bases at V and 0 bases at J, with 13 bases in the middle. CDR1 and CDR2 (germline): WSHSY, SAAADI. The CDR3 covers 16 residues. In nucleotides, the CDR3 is TGCGCCAGCAGTGGTCCCGGGGCGAGCTCCTACAATGAGCAGTTCTTC. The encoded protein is CASSGPGASSYNEQFF.

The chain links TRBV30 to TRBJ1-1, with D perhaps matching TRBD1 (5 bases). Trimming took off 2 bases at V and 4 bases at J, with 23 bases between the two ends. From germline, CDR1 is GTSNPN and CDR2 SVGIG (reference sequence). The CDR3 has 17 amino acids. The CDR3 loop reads CAWSSHPTVRQGTEAFF. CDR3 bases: TGTGCCTGGAGTTCCCACCCGACAGTGCGGCAGGGCACTGAAGCTTTCTTT.

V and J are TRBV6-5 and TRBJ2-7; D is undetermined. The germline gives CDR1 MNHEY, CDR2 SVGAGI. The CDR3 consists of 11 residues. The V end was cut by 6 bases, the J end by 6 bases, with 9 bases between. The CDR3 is CASRRAFEQYF. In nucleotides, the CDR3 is TGTGCCAGCAGAAGAGCGTTCGAGCAGTACTTC.